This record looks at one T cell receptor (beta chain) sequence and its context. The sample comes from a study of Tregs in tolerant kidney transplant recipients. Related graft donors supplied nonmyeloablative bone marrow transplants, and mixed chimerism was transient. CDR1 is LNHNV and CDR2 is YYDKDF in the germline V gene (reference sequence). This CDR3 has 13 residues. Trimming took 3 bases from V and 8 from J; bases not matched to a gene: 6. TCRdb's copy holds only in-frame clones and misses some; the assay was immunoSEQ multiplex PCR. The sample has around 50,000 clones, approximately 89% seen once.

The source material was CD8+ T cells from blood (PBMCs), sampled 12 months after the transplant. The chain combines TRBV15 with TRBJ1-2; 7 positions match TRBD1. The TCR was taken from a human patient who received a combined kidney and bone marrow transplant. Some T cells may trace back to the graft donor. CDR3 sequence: CATSREGARGYTF. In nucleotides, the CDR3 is TGTGCCACCAGCAGGGAGGGGGCTAGAGGCTACACCTTC.